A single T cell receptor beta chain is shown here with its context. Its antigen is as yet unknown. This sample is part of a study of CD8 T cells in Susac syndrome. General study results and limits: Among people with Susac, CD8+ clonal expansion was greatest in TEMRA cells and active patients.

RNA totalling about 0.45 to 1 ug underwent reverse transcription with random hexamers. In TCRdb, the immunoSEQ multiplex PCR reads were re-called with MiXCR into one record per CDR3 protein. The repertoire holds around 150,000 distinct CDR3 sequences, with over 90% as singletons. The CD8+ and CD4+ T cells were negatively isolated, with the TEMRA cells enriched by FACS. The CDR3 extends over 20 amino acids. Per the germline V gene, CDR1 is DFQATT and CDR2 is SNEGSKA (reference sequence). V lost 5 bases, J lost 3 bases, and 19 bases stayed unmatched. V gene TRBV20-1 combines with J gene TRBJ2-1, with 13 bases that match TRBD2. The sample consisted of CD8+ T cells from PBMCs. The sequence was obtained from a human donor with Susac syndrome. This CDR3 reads CSADLLGTSGARVFYNEQFF. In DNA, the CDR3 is TGCAGTGCTGACCTTCTTGGGACTAGCGGGGCGAGGGTCTTCTACAATGAGCAGTTCTTC.